This T cell receptor beta chain was sequenced during a study of CXCR3-negative and CXCR3-positive naive CD8 T cells. Study details: The TRB read total, approximately 150 million, broke down to about 1.5 +/- 0.3 million reads per library.

UMI labels and 5' RACE were used to prepare the TRB cDNA libraries. TCRdb reanalyzed the 5' RACE reads and collapses them to one entry per CDR3 protein, without DNA. The listing contains 45,000 to 60,000 distinct CDR3 sequences. This CDR3 has 15 residues. Germline assignment: CDR1 SGHTA and CDR2 FQGTGA. V and J are TRBV7-3 and TRBJ2-1; checking the TCRdb D call of TRBD1 is not possible without DNA. Source material: memory CD8+ T cells from blood. This sequence was found in a human donor in good health. Some clones in this sample may be carry-over from other donors' samples. CDR3 sequence: CASSQGGTGYNEQFF.